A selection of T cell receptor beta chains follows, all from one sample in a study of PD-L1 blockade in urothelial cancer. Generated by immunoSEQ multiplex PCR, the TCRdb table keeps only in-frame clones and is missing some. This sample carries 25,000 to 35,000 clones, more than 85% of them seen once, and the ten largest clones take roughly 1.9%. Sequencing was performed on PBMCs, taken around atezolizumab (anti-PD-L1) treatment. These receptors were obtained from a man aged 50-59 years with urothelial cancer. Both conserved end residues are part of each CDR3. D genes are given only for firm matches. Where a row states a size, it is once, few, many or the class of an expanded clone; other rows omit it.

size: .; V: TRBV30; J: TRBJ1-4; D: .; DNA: TGTGCCTGGAGCCTCGGGGGGGCAACTAATGAAAAACTGTTTTTT; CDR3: CAWSLGGATNEKLFF
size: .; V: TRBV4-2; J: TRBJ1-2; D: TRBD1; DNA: TGTGCCAGCAGTCCGATCCAGGGGGCAAACTATGGCTACACCTTC; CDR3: CASSPIQGANYGYTF
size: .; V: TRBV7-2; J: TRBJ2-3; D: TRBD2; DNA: TGTGCCAGCAGTCTGGGGGGGACCAACACAGATACGCAGTATTTT; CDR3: CASSLGGTNTDTQYF
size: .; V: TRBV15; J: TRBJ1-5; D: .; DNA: TGTGCCACCAGCCCCCCACTCGCGCATCCCAATCAGCCCCAGCATTTT; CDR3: CATSPPLAHPNQPQHF
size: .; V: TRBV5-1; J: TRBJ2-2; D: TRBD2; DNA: TGCGCCAGCAGCTTGGGGACTAGAGTCGCCGGGGAGCTGTTTTTT; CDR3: CASSLGTRVAGELFF
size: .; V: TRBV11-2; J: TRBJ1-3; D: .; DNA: TGTGCCAGCAGCTTAGTACCCGGACAGTCTGGAAACACCATATATTTT; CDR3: CASSLVPGQSGNTIYF
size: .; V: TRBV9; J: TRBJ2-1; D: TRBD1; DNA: TGTGCCAGCAGCGTATTGGACAGGGTTGGCAATGAGCAGTTCTTC; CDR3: CASSVLDRVGNEQFF
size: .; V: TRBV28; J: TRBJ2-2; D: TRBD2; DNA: TGTGCCAGCAGTTTATTAGCGGGAGGGACCGGGGAGCTGTTTTTT; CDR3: CASSLLAGGTGELFF
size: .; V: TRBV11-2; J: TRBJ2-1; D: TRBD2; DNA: TGTGCCAGCAGCTCAATCAGGACTAGCGGGGATACCTACAATGAGCAGTTCTTC; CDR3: CASSSIRTSGDTYNEQFF
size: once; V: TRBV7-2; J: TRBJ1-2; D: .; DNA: TGTGCCAGCAGCTTAGACAGGGCCAACTATGGCTACACCTTC; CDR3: CASSLDRANYGYTF
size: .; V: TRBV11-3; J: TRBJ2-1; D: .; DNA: TGTGCCAGCAGCGAACCCCCGAGCCGAGAGCAGTTCTTC; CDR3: CASSEPPSREQFF
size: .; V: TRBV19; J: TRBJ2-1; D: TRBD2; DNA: TGTGCCAGTAGACCGGGACTAGCCGTGGATGAGCAGTTCTTC; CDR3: CASRPGLAVDEQFF
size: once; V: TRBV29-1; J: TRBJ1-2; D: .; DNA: TGCAGCGTGACTACTCTCGGGCTGGAGGACTATGGCTACACCTTC; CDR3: CSVTTLGLEDYGYTF
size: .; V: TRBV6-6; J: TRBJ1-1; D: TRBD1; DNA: TGTGCCAGCAGATCGACAGGGGCCACTGAAGCTTTCTTT; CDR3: CASRSTGATEAFF
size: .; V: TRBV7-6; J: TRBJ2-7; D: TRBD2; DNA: TGTGCCAGCAGCCCTAGCGGGGGGCTTCTGCAGTACTTC; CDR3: CASSPSGGLLQYF
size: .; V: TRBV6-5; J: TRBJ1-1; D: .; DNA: TGTGCCAGCAGTTATGACGGGGGGACTGAAGCTTTCTTT; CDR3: CASSYDGGTEAFF
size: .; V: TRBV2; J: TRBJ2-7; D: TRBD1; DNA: TGTGCCAAACGCCGGACAGGGGTGAACGAGCAGTACTTC; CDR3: CAKRRTGVNEQYF
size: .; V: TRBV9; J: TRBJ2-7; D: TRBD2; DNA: TGTGCCAGCAGCGGGGCCGGGACTAGTTTCGACGAGCAGTACTTC; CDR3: CASSGAGTSFDEQYF